These 13 T cell receptor beta chains share one sample of origin, sequenced in a study of blood T cell repertoires in COVID-19. The assay was immunoSEQ multiplex PCR, and TCRdb's table has in-frame clones only and misses some. The sample holds 190,000 or so clones, around 90% seen once. The sequencing input was PBMCs or T cells enriched from blood (not recorded which). The receptors were gathered from a woman younger than 35 who had recovered from COVID-19.

The chain employs TRBV5-1 and TRBJ2-1; the D gene is possibly TRBD1 (6 bases). CDR3 size: 15 residues. Germline loops: CDR1 SGHRS, CDR2 YFSETQ. Trimming cost V 0 bases and J 10 bases, with 17 bases left between them. CDR3 region: CASSLDRERGREQFF. The CDR3 DNA reads as TGCGCCAGCAGCTTGGACAGGGAACGGGGAAGAGAGCAGTTCTTC. The entire variable domain, with the rest obtained from reference TRBV5-1 and TRBJ2-1, is as follows: KAGVTQTPRYLIKTRGQQVTLSCSPISGHRSVSWYQQTPGQGLQFLFEYFSETQRNKGNFPGRFSGRQFSNSRSEMNVSTLELGDSALYLCASSLDRERGREQFFGPGTRLTVL.

The CDR3 loop is CASSAPGTSGTYEQYF. The CDR3 DNA sequence: TGTGCCAGCAGCGCCCCCGGGACTAGCGGAACCTACGAGCAGTACTTC. The chain uses TRBV7-8 and TRBJ2-7, with 11 bases that match TRBD2. This CDR3 is built from 16 residues. V lost 5 bases, J lost 2 bases, and 8 bases stayed unmatched. Germline V gene data show CDR1 as SGHVS and CDR2 as FQNEAQ.

The gene calls are TRBV28 and TRBJ1-5; D unclear. The CDR3 runs 15 residues. Trimming took off 3 bases at V and 3 bases at J, with 12 bases between the two ends. Germline assignment: CDR1 MDHEN and CDR2 SYDVKM. CDR3 protein: CASSLGQVFNQPQHF. In DNA form, the CDR3 reads TGTGCCAGCAGTTTGGGCCAGGTCTTCAATCAGCCCCAGCATTTT.

This chain joins TRBV27 and TRBJ1-2, with no clear D. The germline V and J ends were trimmed by 0 bases and 0 bases, with 5 bases remaining between them. The germline CDR1 and CDR2 sequences are MNHEY and SMNVEV (reference sequence). CDR3 length equals 14 residues. CDR3 in amino acids: CASSLSPTNYGYTF. The CDR3 coding sequence is TGTGCCAGCAGTTTATCCCCCACTAACTATGGCTACACCTTC.

The chain employs TRBV10-3 and TRBJ1-3; 10 nucleotides match TRBD1. V shed 6 bases and J 2 bases; nucleotides not matched to a gene: 16. The length of the CDR3 is 19 residues. Germline values: CDR1 ENHRY, CDR2 SYGVKD. CDR3 sequence reads: CAIRPGTGDHLVPGNTIYF. The CDR3 DNA follows: TGTGCCATCAGGCCCGGGACAGGGGACCATCTAGTCCCTGGAAACACCATATATTTT.

This chain links TRBV6-2 or TRBV6-3 with TRBJ2-7; D possibly corresponds to TRBD2 (6 bases). Per germline, CDR1 MNHEY and CDR2 SVGEGT. This CDR3 has 13 amino acids. The V gene lost 5 bases and the J gene lost 8 bases, with 16 bases spanning the gap. DNA of the CDR3: TGTGCCAGCAGTACGGGGGACCCTACGAAGCAGTACTTC. It codes for CASSTGDPTKQYF.

This clone was seen only once. This rearrangement joins TRBV6-1 to TRBJ1-5, with D possibly TRBD1 on 6 matching bases. This CDR3 contains 16 residues. Germline V gives CDR1 MNHNS, CDR2 SASEGT. V lost 3 bases and J lost 1, with 13 bases in between. Here the CDR3 reads CASSEGAAWSNQPQHF. CDR3 bases: TGTGCCAGCAGTGAGGGGGCCGCGTGGAGCAATCAGCCCCAGCATTTT.

The CDR3 DNA reads as TGTGCCATCAGGGACATCAACACCTACGAGCAGTACTTC. It codes for CAIRDINTYEQYF. The V and J genes are TRBV10-3 and TRBJ2-7; D is perhaps TRBD1 (5 bases). Trimming cost V 6 bases and J 2 bases, with 11 bases left between them. This CDR3 contains 13 residues. Germline CDR1 is ENHRY and CDR2 is SYGVKD.

The chain links TRBV7-6 to TRBJ2-7, with 7 bases fitting TRBD2. The CDR3 is 15 amino acids. The germline CDR1 and CDR2 sequences are SGHVS and FNYEAQ. Trimming took 5 bases from V and 4 from J; bases not matched to a gene: 11. In nucleotides, the CDR3 is TGTGCCAGCAGCCCTGGCTCCGGGACTATATACGAGCAGTACTTC. This gives the protein CASSPGSGTIYEQYF.

The J gene is TRBJ1-1, the V gene TRBV6-5; a weak D match, TRBD1 (5 bases). The CDR3 runs to 12 residues. V gave up 10 bases and J gave up 1 base, with 10 bases separating them. CDR1 is MNHEY, CDR2 SVGAGI, per germline. The CDR3 is CATSDRNTEAFF. DNA of the CDR3: TGTGCCACCTCTGACAGGAACACTGAAGCTTTCTTT.

The V gene is TRBV28, the J gene TRBJ1-3; no clear D. This CDR3 has 14 amino acids. Germline CDR1 and CDR2: MDHEN and SYDVKM. Trimming took off 5 bases at V and 2 bases at J, with 10 bases between the two ends. DNA for the CDR3: TGTGCCAGCAGTCTAACTACCACTGGAAACACCATATATTTT. It specifies CASSLTTTGNTIYF.

A note on this clone: This specimen includes other DNA sequences encoding the same CDR3. Here the CDR3 reads CASSVGQGAYEQYF. The CDR3 nucleotides read TGTGCCAGCAGCGTAGGCCAGGGGGCCTACGAGCAGTACTTC. The V call is TRBV9, the J call TRBJ2-7; 7 nucleotides agree with TRBD1. J was trimmed by 2 bases and V by 0 bases; bases with no gene match: 2. The CDR3 covers 14 residues. The germline CDR1 and CDR2 sequences are SGDLS and YYNGEE.

Of note for this clone: The sample carries other DNA sequences with the same CDR3. The CDR3 sequence: CASSLASGGTDTQYF. As DNA, the CDR3 is TGTGCCAGCAGCTTAGCAAGCGGGGGAACAGATACGCAGTATTTT. The chain joins TRBV7-9 to TRBJ2-3; 8 bases are a match to TRBD2. Per the germline V gene, CDR1 is SEHNR and CDR2 is FQNEAQ (reference sequence). The J segment lost 3 bases and the V segment lost 0 bases, leaving 2 bases of the junction unmatched. This CDR3 contains 15 residues.